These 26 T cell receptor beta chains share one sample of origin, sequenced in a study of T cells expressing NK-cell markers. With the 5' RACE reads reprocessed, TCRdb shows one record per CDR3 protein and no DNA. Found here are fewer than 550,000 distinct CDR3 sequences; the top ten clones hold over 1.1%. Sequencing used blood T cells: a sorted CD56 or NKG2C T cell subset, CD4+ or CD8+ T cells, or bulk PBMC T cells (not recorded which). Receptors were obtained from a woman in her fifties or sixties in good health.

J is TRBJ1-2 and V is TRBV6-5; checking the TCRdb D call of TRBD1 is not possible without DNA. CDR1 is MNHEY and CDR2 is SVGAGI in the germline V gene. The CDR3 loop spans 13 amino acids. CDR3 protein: CASRPTGVYGYTF.

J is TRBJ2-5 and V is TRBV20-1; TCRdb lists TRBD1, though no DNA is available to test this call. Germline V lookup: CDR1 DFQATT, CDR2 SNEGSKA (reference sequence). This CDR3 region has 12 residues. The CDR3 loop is CSAKTGIETQYF.

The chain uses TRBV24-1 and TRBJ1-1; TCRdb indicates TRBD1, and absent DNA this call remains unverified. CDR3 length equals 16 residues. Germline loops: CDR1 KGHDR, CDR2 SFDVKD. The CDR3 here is CATAPRGGTGGTEAFF.

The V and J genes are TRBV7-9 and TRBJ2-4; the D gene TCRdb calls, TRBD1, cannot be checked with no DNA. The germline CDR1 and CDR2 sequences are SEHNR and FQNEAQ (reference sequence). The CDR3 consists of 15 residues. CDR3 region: CASSLRGEAKNIQYF.

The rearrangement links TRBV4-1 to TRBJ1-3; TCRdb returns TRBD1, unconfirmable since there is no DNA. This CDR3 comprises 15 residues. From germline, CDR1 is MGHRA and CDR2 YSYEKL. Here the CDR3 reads CASSQTQGTGNTIYF.

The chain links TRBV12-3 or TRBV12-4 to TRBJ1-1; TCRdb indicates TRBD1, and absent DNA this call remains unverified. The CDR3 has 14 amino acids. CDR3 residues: CASSPGQGWTEAFF.

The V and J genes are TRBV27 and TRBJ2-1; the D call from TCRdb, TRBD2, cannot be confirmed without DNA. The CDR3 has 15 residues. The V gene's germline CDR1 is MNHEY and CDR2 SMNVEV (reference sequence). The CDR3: CASSKWTSGNNEQFF.

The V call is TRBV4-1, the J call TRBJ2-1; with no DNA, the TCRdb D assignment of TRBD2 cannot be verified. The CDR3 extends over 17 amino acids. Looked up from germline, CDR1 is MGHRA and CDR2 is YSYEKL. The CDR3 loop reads CASSQGLAGGLVGEQFF.

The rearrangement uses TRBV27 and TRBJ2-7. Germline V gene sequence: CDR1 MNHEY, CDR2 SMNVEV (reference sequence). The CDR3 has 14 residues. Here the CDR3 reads CASSLLDTDYEQYF.

The CDR3 loop is CASTSPGSNYGYTF. The chain couples TRBV12-3 or TRBV12-4 to TRBJ1-2. The CDR3 has 14 residues.

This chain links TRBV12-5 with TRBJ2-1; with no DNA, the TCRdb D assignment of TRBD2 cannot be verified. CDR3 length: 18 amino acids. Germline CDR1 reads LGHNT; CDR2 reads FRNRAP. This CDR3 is CASGLVTLAGGPNNEQFF.

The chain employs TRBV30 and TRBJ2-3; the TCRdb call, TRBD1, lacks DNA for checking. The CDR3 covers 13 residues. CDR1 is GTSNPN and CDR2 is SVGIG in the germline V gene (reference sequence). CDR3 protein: CAWIPGPTDTQYF.

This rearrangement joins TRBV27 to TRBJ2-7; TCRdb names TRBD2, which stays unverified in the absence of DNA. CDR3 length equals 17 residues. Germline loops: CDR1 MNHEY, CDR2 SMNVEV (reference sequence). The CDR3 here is CASSLWGLAGGSYEQYF.

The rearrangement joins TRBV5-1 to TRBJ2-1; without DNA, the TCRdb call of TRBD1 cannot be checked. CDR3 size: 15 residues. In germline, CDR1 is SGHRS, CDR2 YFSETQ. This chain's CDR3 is CASTPTRDLFNEQFF. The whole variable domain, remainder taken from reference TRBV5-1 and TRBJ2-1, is KAGVTQTPRYLIKTRGQQVTLSCSPISGHRSVSWYQQTPGQGLQFLFEYFSETQRNKGNFPGRFSGRQFSNSRSEMNVSTLELGDSALYLCASTPTRDLFNEQFFGPGTRLTVL.

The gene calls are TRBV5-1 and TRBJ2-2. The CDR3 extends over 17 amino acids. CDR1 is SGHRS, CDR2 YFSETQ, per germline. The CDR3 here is CASSWRGVLTNTGELFF.

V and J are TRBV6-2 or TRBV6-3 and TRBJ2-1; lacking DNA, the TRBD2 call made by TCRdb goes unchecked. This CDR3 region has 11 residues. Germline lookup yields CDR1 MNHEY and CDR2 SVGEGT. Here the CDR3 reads CASSYDSLQFF.

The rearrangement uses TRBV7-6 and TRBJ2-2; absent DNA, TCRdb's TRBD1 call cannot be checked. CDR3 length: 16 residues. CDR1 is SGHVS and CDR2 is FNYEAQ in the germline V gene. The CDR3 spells CASRPVGGTNTGELFF.

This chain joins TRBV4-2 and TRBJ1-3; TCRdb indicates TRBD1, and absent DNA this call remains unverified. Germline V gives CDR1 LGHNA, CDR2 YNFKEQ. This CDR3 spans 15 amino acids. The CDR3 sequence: CASSHPGQGPETIYF.

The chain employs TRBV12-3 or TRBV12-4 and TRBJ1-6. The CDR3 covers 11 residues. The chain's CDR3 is CASSVSGPLHF.

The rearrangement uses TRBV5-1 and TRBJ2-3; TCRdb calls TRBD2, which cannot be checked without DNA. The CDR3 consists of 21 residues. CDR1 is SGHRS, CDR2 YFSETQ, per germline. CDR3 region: CASSSKTSPGLAVDSTDTQYF.

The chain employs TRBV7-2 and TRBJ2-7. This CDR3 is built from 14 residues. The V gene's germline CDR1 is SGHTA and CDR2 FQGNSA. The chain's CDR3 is CASSPLMGFGEQYF.

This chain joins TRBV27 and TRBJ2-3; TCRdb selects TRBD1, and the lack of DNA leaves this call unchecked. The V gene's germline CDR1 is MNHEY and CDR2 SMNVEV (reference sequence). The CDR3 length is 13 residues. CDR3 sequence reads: CASRPGPRNTQYF.

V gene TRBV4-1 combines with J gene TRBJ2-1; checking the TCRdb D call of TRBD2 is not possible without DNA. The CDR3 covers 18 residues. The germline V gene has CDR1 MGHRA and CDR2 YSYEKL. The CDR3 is CASSQDGTSGAPGNEQFF.

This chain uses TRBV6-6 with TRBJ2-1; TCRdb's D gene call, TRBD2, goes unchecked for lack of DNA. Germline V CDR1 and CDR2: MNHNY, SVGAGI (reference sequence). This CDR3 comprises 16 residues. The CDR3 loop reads CASSGTSGRAYNEQFF.

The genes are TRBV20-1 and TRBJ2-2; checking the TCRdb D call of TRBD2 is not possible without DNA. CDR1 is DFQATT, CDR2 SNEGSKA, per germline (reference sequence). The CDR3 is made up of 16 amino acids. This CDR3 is CSARGLVARGTGELFF.

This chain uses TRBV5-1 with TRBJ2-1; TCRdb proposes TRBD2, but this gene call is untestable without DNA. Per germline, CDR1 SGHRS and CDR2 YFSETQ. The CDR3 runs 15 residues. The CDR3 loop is CATKPGLAGGGEQFF.